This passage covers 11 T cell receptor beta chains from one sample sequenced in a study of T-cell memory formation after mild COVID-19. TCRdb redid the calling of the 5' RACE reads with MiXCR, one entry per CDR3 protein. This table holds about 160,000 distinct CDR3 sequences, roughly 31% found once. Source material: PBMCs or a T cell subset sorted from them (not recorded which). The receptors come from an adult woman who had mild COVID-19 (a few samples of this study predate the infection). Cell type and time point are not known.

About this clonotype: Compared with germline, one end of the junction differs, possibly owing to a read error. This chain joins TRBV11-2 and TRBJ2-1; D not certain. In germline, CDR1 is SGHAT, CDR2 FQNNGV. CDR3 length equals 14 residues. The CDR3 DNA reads TGTGCCAGCAGATTAGAGAGAATCTACAATGAGCAGTTCTTC. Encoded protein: CASRLERIYNEQFF.

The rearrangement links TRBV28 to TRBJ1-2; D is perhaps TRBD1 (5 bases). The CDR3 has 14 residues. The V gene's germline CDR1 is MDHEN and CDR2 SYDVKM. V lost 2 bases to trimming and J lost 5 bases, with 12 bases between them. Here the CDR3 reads CASSLVRRGYGYTF. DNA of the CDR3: TGTGCCAGCAGTTTAGTCCGGCGGGGGTATGGCTACACCTTC.

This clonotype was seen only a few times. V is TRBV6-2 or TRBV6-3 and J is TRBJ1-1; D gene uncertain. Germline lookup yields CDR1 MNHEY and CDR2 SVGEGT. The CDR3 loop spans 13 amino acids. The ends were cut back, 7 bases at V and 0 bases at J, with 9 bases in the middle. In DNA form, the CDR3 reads TGTGCCAGCAACTATGCACTGAACACTGAAGCTTTCTTT. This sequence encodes CASNYALNTEAFF.

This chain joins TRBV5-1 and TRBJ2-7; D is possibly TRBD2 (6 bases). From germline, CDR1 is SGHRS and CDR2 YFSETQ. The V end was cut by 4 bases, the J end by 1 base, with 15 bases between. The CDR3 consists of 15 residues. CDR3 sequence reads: CASSPQGRPSYEQYF. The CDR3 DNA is TGCGCCAGCAGCCCCCAAGGGAGGCCTTCCTACGAGCAGTACTTC. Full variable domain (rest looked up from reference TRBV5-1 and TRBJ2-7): KAGVTQTPRYLIKTRGQQVTLSCSPISGHRSVSWYQQTPGQGLQFLFEYFSETQRNKGNFPGRFSGRQFSNSRSEMNVSTLELGDSALYLCASSPQGRPSYEQYFGPGTRLTVT.

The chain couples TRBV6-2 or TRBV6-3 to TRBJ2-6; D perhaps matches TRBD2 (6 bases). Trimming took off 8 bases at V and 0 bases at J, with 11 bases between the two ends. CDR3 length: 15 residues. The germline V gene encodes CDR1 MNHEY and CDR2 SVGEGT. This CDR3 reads CASSWEDSGANVLTF. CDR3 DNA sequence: TGTGCCAGCTCCTGGGAGGACTCTGGGGCCAACGTCCTGACTTTC.

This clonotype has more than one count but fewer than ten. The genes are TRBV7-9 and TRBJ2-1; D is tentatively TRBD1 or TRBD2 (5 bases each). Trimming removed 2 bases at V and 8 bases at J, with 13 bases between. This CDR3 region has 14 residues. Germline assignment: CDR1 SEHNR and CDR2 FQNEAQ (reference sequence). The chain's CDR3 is CASSLRGRDDEQFF. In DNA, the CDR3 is TGTGCCAGCAGCTTACGGGGCAGGGACGATGAGCAGTTCTTC.

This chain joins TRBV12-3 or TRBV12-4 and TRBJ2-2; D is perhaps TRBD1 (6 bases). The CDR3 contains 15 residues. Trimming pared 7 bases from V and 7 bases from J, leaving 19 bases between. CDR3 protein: CASNRGDRLGGELFF. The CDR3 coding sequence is TGTGCCAGCAATCGGGGAGACAGGTTGGGCGGGGAGCTGTTTTTT.

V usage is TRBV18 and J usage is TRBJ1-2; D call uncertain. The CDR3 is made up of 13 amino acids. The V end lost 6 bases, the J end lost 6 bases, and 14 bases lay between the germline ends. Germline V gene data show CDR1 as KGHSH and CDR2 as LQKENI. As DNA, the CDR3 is TGTGCCAGCTCGCTCGGGATGATGAATGGCTACACCTTC. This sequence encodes CASSLGMMNGYTF.

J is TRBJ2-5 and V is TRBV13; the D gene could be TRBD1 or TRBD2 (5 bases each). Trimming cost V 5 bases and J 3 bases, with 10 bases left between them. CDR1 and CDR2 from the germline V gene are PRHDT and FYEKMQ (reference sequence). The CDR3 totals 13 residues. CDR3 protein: CASSVRDEETQYF. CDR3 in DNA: TGTGCCAGCAGCGTCCGGGACGAAGAGACCCAGTACTTC. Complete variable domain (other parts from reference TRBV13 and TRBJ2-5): AAGVIQSPRHLIKEKRETATLKCYPIPRHDTVYWYQQGPGQDPQFLISFYEKMQSDKGSIPDRFSAQQFSDYHSELNMSSLELGDSALYFCASSVRDEETQYFGPGTRLLVL.

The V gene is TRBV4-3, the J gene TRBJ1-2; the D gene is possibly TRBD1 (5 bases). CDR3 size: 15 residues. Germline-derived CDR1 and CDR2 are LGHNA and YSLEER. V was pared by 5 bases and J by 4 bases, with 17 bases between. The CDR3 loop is CASSSQIQGLYGYTF. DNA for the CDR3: TGCGCCAGCAGCTCACAAATCCAGGGCCTCTATGGCTACACCTTC.

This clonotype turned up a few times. Here the CDR3 reads CASSLAFSSSYEQYF. The CDR3 coding sequence is TGTGCCAGCAGCTTAGCCTTTTCAAGCTCCTACGAGCAGTACTTC. The chain joins TRBV11-2 to TRBJ2-7; D call uncertain. CDR1 is SGHAT, CDR2 FQNNGV, per germline. There are 15 residues in the CDR3. The ends were cut back, 1 base at V and 0 bases at J, with 10 bases in the middle. The full variable domain, rest sourced from reference TRBV11-2 and TRBJ2-7, is EAGVAQSPRYKIIEKRQSVAFWCNPISGHATLYWYQQILGQGPKLLIQFQNNGVVDDSQLPKDRFSAERLKGVDSTLKIQPAKLEDSAVYLCASSLAFSSSYEQYFGPGTRLTVT.